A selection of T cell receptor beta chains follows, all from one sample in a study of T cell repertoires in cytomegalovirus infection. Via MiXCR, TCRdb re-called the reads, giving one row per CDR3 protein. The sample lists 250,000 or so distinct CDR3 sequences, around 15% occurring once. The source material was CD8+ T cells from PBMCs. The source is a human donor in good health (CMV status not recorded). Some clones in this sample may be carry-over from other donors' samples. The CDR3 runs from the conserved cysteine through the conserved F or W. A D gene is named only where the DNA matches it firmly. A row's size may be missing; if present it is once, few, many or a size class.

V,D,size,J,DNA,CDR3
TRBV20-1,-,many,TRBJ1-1,TGCAGTGCTTCATTCCGCAGGGGCGCCGCTGAAGCTTTCTTT,CSASFRRGAAEAFF
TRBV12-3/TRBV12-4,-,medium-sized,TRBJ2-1,TGTGCCAGCAGTTTTTATACAGGGCTTAACAATGAGCAGTTCTTC,CASSFYTGLNNEQFF
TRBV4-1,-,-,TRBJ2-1,TGCGCCAGCAGCCAAGTGGGTGTTTGGGCGGATCGCAATGAGCAGTTCTTC,CASSQVGVWADRNEQFF
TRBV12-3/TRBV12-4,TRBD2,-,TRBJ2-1,TGTGCCAGCAGTCCGGGACTAGCGGGGGGGTTATATGAGCAGTTCTTC,CASSPGLAGGLYEQFF
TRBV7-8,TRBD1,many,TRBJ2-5,TGTGCCAGCAGTCCCTTACAGGGGGCTCAGGAGACCCAGTACTTC,CASSPLQGAQETQYF
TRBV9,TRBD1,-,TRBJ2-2,TGTGCCAGCAGCCCTCCGACAGGGACGAACACCGGGGAGCTGTTTTTT,CASSPPTGTNTGELFF
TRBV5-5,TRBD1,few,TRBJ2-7,TGTGCCAGCAGCTTGGATCGGACAGGGCTTCTCTCCTACGAGCAGTACTTC,CASSLDRTGLLSYEQYF
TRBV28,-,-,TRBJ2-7,TGTGCCAGCACTCCGCTAGCTTTATCCTACGAGCAGTACTTC,CASTPLALSYEQYF
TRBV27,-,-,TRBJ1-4,TGTGCCAGCAGTTTATCCACGGGGGTAGGGCTACTGTTTTTT,CASSLSTGVGLLFF
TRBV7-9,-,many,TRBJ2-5,TGTGCCAGCAATCTCGGGGGGCTGCGGGAGACCCAGTACTTC,CASNLGGLRETQYF
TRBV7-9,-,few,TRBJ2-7,TGTGCCAGCAGCTCAAAGACGGATCTGTACTTC,CASSSKTDLYF
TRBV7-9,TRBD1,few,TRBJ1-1,TGTGCCAGCAGCCCCGCCGGGGGACAGGGGGCGGCGGAAGCTTTCTTT,CASSPAGGQGAAEAFF
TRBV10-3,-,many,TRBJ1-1,TGTGCCATCAGTGAGTCGAGGGAGGGTTGGAACACTGAAGCTTTCTTT,CAISESREGWNTEAFF
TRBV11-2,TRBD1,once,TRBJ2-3,TGTGCCAGCAGCGCCCCGGGACAGGTCACAGATACGCAGTATTTT,CASSAPGQVTDTQYF
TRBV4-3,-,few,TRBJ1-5,TGCGCCAGCAGCCAAGACTACAGGGAGGATCAGCCCCAGCATTTT,CASSQDYREDQPQHF
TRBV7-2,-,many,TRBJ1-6,TGTGCCAGCAGCTTAGGGGGGGGCGATTCACCCCTCCACTTT,CASSLGGGDSPLHF
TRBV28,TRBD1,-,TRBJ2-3,TGTGCCAGCACTTCGTGGGACAGGGTCTTGTCGGATACGCAGTATTTT,CASTSWDRVLSDTQYF
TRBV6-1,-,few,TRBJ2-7,TGTGCCAGCAGTGCCCCCGGCTACGAGCAGTACTTC,CASSAPGYEQYF
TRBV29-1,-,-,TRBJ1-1,TGCAGCGTTGTGGACGGAATCACTGAAGCTTTCTTT,CSVVDGITEAFF
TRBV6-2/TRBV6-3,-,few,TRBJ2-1,TGTGCCAGCAGTTACGGATGGGGGACCTACAATGAGCAGTTCTTC,CASSYGWGTYNEQFF
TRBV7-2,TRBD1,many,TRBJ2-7,TGTGCCAGCAGCCTAACCGGGACAGGGTTTTCCTACGAGCAGTACTTC,CASSLTGTGFSYEQYF
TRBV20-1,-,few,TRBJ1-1,TGCAGTACGACGGGACGTCTGAACACTGAAGCTTTCTTT,CSTTGRLNTEAFF
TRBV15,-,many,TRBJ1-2,TGTGCCACCAGCAGGTCTCTTTCGGCCATTTCCTATGGCTACACCTTC,CATSRSLSAISYGYTF
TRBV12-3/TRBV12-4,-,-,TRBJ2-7,TGTGCCAGCAGTTTTGGCCGCGAGCAGTACTTC,CASSFGREQYF
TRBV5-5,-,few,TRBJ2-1,TGTGCCAGCAGCTCCGTCTGGGGGGACAGTTACAATGAGCAGTTCTTC,CASSSVWGDSYNEQFF
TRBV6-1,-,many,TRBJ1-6,TGTGCCAGCAGTGAATTCCGGTCTTATAATTCACCCCTCCACTTT,CASSEFRSYNSPLHF
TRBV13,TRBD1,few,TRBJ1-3,TGTGCCAGCAGCCCTACAGGGGTCCTCTCTGGAAACACCATATATTTT,CASSPTGVLSGNTIYF
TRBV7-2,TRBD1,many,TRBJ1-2,TGTGCCAGCAGCCACACAGGGGTAGCTAACTATGGCTACACCTTC,CASSHTGVANYGYTF
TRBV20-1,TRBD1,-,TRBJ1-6,TGCAGTGCTAGAGATCGGGACAGGGGAAGCTCCTATAATTCACCCCTCCACTTT,CSARDRDRGSSYNSPLHF
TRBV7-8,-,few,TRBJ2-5,TGTGCCAGCAGCTTACGGTCCAGCAAAGAGACCCAGTACTTC,CASSLRSSKETQYF
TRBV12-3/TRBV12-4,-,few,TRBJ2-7,TGTGCCAGCAGTAGTACGGGGGGCATCTCCTACGAGCAGTACTTC,CASSSTGGISYEQYF
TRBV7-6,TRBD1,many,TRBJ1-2,TGTGCCAGCAGCCCTACCGGACAGGGGTGGATCTATGGCTACACCTTC,CASSPTGQGWIYGYTF
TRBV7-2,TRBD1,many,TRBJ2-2,TGTGCCAGCAGCTTTCGGACAGGGGACACCGGGGAGCTGTTTTTT,CASSFRTGDTGELFF
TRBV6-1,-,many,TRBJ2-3,TGTGCCAGCAGTGAAGTCGGTCAGGGGCTAGAAGATACGCAGTATTTT,CASSEVGQGLEDTQYF
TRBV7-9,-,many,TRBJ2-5,TGTGCCAGCAGCTTTGAAGGCAGGGGAGAGACCCAGTACTTC,CASSFEGRGETQYF
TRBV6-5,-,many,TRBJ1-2,TGTGCCAGCAGTTACTCGGGATCGGGCAACTATGGCTACACCTTC,CASSYSGSGNYGYTF
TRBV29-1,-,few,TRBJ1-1,TGCAGCACTGGGGTGAACACTGAAGCTTTCTTT,CSTGVNTEAFF
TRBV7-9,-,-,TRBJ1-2,TGTGCCAGCAGCTTACCGGGGTGGTCGATCGGGCTCTCCTATGGCTACACCTTC,CASSLPGWSIGLSYGYTF
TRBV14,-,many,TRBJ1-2,TGTGCCAGCAGCCAACAGGGGAACTATGGCTACACCTTC,CASSQQGNYGYTF
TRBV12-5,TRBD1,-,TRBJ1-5,TGTGCTAGTGGTTTTGGGACAGGGGGCAACAATCAGCCCCAGCATTTT,CASGFGTGGNNQPQHF
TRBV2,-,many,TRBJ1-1,TGTGCCAGCAGTCTCCAACGGGACGAGACCCGCATGAACACTGAAGCTTTCTTT,CASSLQRDETRMNTEAFF
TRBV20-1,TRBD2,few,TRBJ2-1,TGCAGTGCTAGAGCGCCGGGACTAGCGGGGACCCCAGAGCAGTTCTTC,CSARAPGLAGTPEQFF
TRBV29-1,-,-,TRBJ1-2,TGCAGCGTTGGAAGGACGGGTTCCGGGCAACCGTACACCTTC,CSVGRTGSGQPYTF
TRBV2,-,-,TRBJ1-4,TGTGCCAGCAGTGACAAGGGTGAAAAACTGTTTTTT,CASSDKGEKLFF
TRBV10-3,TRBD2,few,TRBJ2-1,TGTGCCATCAGTGGACGCGGGGGGGACTACAATGAGCAGTTCTTC,CAISGRGGDYNEQFF
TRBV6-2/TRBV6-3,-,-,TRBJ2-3,TGTGCCAGCAGTTACTCATCCGATACGCAGTATTTT,CASSYSSDTQYF
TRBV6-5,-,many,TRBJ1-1,TGTGCCAGCAGTTACTCAGGGGCAGGGTTTACTGAAGCTTTCTTT,CASSYSGAGFTEAFF
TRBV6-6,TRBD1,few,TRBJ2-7,TGTGCCAGCAGTGAGGGACAGGGGACTTACTACGAGCAGTACTTC,CASSEGQGTYYEQYF
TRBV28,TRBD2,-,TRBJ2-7,TGTGCCAGCAGTTTAGGACCCAGCGGGGCGATATACGAGCAGTACTTC,CASSLGPSGAIYEQYF
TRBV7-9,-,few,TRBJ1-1,TGTGCCAGCAGCTTAGGGGGCGCGTTTGCTGAAGCTTTCTTT,CASSLGGAFAEAFF
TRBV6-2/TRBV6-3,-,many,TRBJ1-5,TGTGCCAGCAGCCTGATGGGCCCTTTGAAGAGTCAGCCCCAGCATTTT,CASSLMGPLKSQPQHF
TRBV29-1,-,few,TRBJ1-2,TGCAGCGTCGACTCGCGTGGCTACACCTTC,CSVDSRGYTF
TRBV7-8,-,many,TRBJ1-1,TGTGCCAGCAGCTTAGACGAGGCGCACTGGGCGAACACTGAAGCTTTCTTT,CASSLDEAHWANTEAFF
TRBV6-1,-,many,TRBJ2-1,TGTGCCAGCATTAATGAGTACAATGAGCAGTTCTTC,CASINEYNEQFF
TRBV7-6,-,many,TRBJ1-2,TGTGCCAGCAGCCCTCAAGCGAGTTATGGCTACACCTTC,CASSPQASYGYTF
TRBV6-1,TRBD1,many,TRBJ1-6,TGTGCCAGCAGTCACATATTTAGGGTACAGGGGTTAAACTCACCCCTCCACTTT,CASSHIFRVQGLNSPLHF
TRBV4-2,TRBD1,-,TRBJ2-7,TGTGCCAGCAGCCACACCGGACAGGGCTCCTACGAGCAGTACTTC,CASSHTGQGSYEQYF
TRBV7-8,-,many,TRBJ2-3,TGTGCCAGCAGCCCCGGTTTGTCAGATACGCAGTATTTT,CASSPGLSDTQYF
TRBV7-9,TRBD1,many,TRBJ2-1,TGTGCCATTCTGCCCCTCGGGACAGGTGCCTACAATGAGCAGTTCTTC,CAILPLGTGAYNEQFF
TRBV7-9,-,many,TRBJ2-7,TGTGCCAGCAGCTTACTCTCAGGGTCATACGAGCAGTACTTC,CASSLLSGSYEQYF